This TCR beta chain was documented in a study of cytomegalovirus exposure and HLA in healthy donors. Study results and caveats: Association with HLA alleles at 0.05 false discovery rate was found for 17,000 or so TCR beta sequences in a later analysis. CMV serostatus was the only recorded immune exposure for donors.

As regards this clone: The antigen remains undetermined.

PCR was performed using 60 Vbeta and 13 Jbeta primers. Using immunoSEQ multiplex PCR, the repertoire was profiled, and TCRdb retains in-frame clones only, with some absent. The sample has 77,000 or so clones, 60% to 80% seen once. CDR3 length equals 11 residues. V was trimmed by 5 bases and J by 4 bases, leaving 9 bases between them. The germline V gene has CDR1 DFQATT and CDR2 SNEGSKA (reference sequence). This clonotype was obtained from a woman aged 40 to 49 in good health and CMV-seronegative. The specimen sequenced was PBMCs. The V gene is TRBV20-1, the J gene TRBJ2-7; TRBD2 might be the D (5 bases). CDR3 bases: TGCAGTGCTCTAGAGGGTTACGAGCAGTACTTC. Amino acid sequence: CSALEGYEQYF.